This T cell receptor beta chain was found in a study of response to subunit inactivated influenza vaccine. This clonotype has just a few counts. Its target is not known. Whole-study results and caveats: A suggestion made by the authors is that each seasonal influenza vaccination recruits few new T cells.

TCRdb recomputed calls from the RT-PCR reads with MiXCR, one row per CDR3 protein. The top ten clones hold over 10% of a sample with a few hundred thousand distinct CDR3 sequences, 7.2% of them seen once. The germline CDR1 and CDR2 sequences are DFQATT and SNEGSKA (reference sequence). Trimming removed 0 bases from V and 12 bases from J, with 18 bases in between. The CDR3 loop spans 14 amino acids. The TCR originated in a man between 45 and 75 years old who received an inactivated influenza vaccine. Source: PBMCs from blood, taken less than 30 months after vaccination. The chain links TRBV20-1 to TRBJ2-1; a possible D gene is TRBD2 (5 bases). CDR3: CSARDRTAQRRQFF. CDR3 in DNA: TGCAGTGCTAGAGATAGGACTGCACAACGAAGGCAGTTCTTC.